The 26 T cell receptor beta chains given below trace back to one sample, sequenced in a study of blood T cell repertoires in COVID-19. Sequencing was performed with immunoSEQ multiplex PCR; in TCRdb, only in-frame clones are kept and a portion is missing. The sample includes about 310,000 clones, 87% of them seen just once. Sequences were obtained from PBMCs or T cells enriched from blood (not recorded which). All receptors derive from a woman aged 18-30 years who had recovered from COVID-19.

This chain joins TRBV4-2 and TRBJ1-3; D gene uncertain. V was trimmed by 0 bases and J by 6 bases, leaving 9 bases between them. The CDR3 is made up of 14 amino acids. The germline CDR1 and CDR2 sequences are LGHNA and YNFKEQ. CDR3 residues: CASSQDVRQNTIYF. For the CDR3, the DNA is TGTGCCAGCAGCCAAGATGTACGACAAAACACCATATATTTT.

This clone was counted only a few times. The rearrangement links TRBV27 to TRBJ2-1, with TRBD2 identical over 9 bases. Germline lookup yields CDR1 MNHEY and CDR2 SMNVEV (reference sequence). The CDR3 covers 17 residues. The ends lost 5 bases at V and 0 bases at J; junction bases unmatched: 8. Here the CDR3 reads CASSVLAGLSSYNEQFF. CDR3 in DNA: TGTGCCAGCAGTGTACTAGCGGGCCTTAGCTCCTACAATGAGCAGTTCTTC.

The chain uses TRBV5-1 and TRBJ1-1, with 9 bases aligning to TRBD1. CDR3 length: 15 amino acids. CDR1 SGHRS and CDR2 YFSETQ come from the germline V gene. Germline trimming cut 3 bases from V and 3 bases from J; bases unmatched to any gene: 6. The CDR3 region has the DNA TGCGCCAGCAGCTGGGGGGACAGGGAAGACACTGAAGCTTTCTTT. It encodes CASSWGDREDTEAFF.

V usage is TRBV4-1 and J usage is TRBJ2-3; TRBD2 matches 9 bases. The CDR3 contains 15 residues. Germline V lookup: CDR1 MGHRA, CDR2 YSYEKL. With 4 bases clipped from V and 2 bases from J, the junction kept 4 bases outside the gene matches. The CDR3 nucleotides are TGCGCCAGCAGCCCCGTGGGACTAGCCACAGATACGCAGTATTTT. Its protein is CASSPVGLATDTQYF.

The chain combines TRBV7-2 with TRBJ1-6; D remains ambiguous. The ends were cut back, 3 bases at V and 13 bases at J, with 7 bases in the middle. The CDR3 is 11 amino acids. From germline, CDR1 is SGHTA and CDR2 FQGNSA. CDR3 sequence: CASSFGGPLHF. CDR3 DNA: TGTGCCAGCAGCTTTGGAGGGCCCCTCCACTTT.

The chain joins TRBV27 to TRBJ1-6; D might be TRBD1 (6 bases). Per the germline V gene, CDR1 is MNHEY and CDR2 is SMNVEV (reference sequence). Trimming pared 0 bases from V and 13 bases from J, leaving 22 bases between. This CDR3 is built from 17 residues. CDR3 coding DNA: TGTGCCAGCAGTTTATCGAGGGCCCAACAGGGCTTCGTCCCCCTCCACTTT. Amino acids: CASSLSRAQQGFVPLHF.

The V call is TRBV7-2, the J call TRBJ2-6, with 9 bases aligning to TRBD1. The length of the CDR3 is 16 residues. Looked up from germline, CDR1 is SGHTA and CDR2 is FQGNSA. CDR3 DNA sequence: TGTGCTTATCCGGGGGACAGGGTACCTGGGGCCAACGTCCTGACTTTC. It encodes CAYPGDRVPGANVLTF.

The genes are TRBV7-9 and TRBJ1-2, with a tentative D call TRBD1 (5 bases). Trimming left V 3 bases short and J 4 bases short, with 9 bases between. The CDR3 is 13 amino acids. CDR1 is SEHNR and CDR2 is FQNEAQ in the germline V gene (reference sequence). This CDR3 is CASSLTDFYGYTF. The CDR3 DNA is TGTGCCAGCAGCTTGACAGATTTCTATGGCTACACCTTC.

This clone was observed a few times. CDR3 region: CAISPGGTAQPQHF. Here the CDR3 DNA reads TGTGCCATCAGTCCCGGAGGGACCGCTCAGCCCCAGCATTTT. The chain carries TRBV10-3 and TRBJ1-5, with D possibly TRBD1 on 5 matching bases. CDR3 size: 14 residues. V was cut by 5 bases and J by 6 bases, with 14 bases left in between. From germline, CDR1 is ENHRY and CDR2 SYGVKD.

About this clone: The sample has other DNA sequences that encode this CDR3 too. The chain carries TRBV9 and TRBJ1-6, with D possibly TRBD1 on 6 matching bases. Germline values: CDR1 SGDLS, CDR2 YYNGEE. The V gene lost 2 bases and the J gene lost 7 bases, with 7 bases spanning the gap. There are 13 residues in the CDR3. The CDR3 region is CASSVQGNSPLHF. Here the CDR3 DNA reads TGTGCCAGCAGCGTTCAGGGGAATTCACCCCTCCACTTT.

Worth noting for this clone: Germline and junction disagree at one end, which may indicate a read error. V gene TRBV28 combines with J gene TRBJ1-1, with TRBD1 identical over 10 bases. The CDR3 loop spans 22 amino acids. Per the germline V gene, CDR1 is MDHEN and CDR2 is SYDVKM. The CDR3 coding sequence is TGTGCCAGCAGCTTATATAAACCGGGACAGGGGAAGCCTGAGGATATGAACACTGAAGCTTTCTTT. Translating gives CASSLYKPGQGKPEDMNTEAFF.

The chain joins TRBV6-4 to TRBJ2-1, with D tentatively TRBD1 (6 bases). V was shortened by 8 bases and J by 1 base, with 15 bases between the two germline ends. CDR1 MRHNA and CDR2 SNTAGT come from the germline V gene. This CDR3 spans 15 amino acids. The CDR3 nucleotides read TGTGCCAGCTCGTACAGGGCCCTTTCCTACAATGAGCAGTTCTTC. As protein: CASSYRALSYNEQFF.

About this clone: Different DNA sequences within this sample yield the same CDR3. In DNA form, the CDR3 reads TGTGCCAGCAGTCTTAGCGGGGGGGGCTACGAGCAGTACTTC. Translation gives CASSLSGGGYEQYF. The chain combines TRBV27 with TRBJ2-7, with TRBD2 identical over 11 bases. The ends lost 5 bases at V and 3 bases at J; junction bases unmatched: 3. CDR3 size: 14 residues. Germline V gene lookup returns CDR1 MNHEY and CDR2 SMNVEV (reference sequence).

CDR3 protein: CSVEDGTGGANTIYF. The CDR3 coding sequence is TGCAGCGTTGAAGATGGGACAGGGGGCGCAAACACCATATATTTT. This sequence joins TRBV29-1 and TRBJ1-3; 12 bases are a match to TRBD1. Trimming cost V 0 bases and J 6 bases; bases outside gene matches: 3. The CDR3 totals 15 residues. Per the germline V gene, CDR1 is SQVTM and CDR2 is ANQGSEA.

The rearrangement uses TRBV6-5 and TRBJ2-5; D remains ambiguous. The V end was cut by 4 bases, the J end by 3 bases, with 9 bases between. There are 13 residues in the CDR3. CDR1 MNHEY and CDR2 SVGAGI come from the germline V gene. The CDR3 region is CASSSTGKETQYF. The CDR3, as DNA: TGTGCCAGCAGTTCAACGGGTAAAGAGACCCAGTACTTC.

The chain uses TRBV28 and TRBJ2-2; 7 positions agree with TRBD1. V was pared by 6 bases and J by 7 bases, with 8 bases of the junction left unmatched. Looked up from germline, CDR1 is MDHEN and CDR2 is SYDVKM. The CDR3 length is 14 residues. CDR3 DNA sequence: TGTGCCAGCAGCTCACAGGGGTTGGACGGGGAGCTGTTTTTT. Protein product: CASSSQGLDGELFF.

This rearrangement joins TRBV10-2 to TRBJ1-2; no clear D. V gave up 7 bases and J gave up 4 bases, with 16 bases separating them. CDR1 and CDR2 (germline): WSHSY, SAAADI. There are 14 residues in the CDR3. The CDR3 nucleotides are TGCGCCAGCACCCCGGGAGAAGGGCCCTATGGCTACACCTTC. Translating gives CASTPGEGPYGYTF.

The V call is TRBV30, the J call TRBJ2-7; TRBD1 agrees at 9 bases. The CDR3 loop spans 15 amino acids. Trimming took 5 bases from V and 3 from J; bases not matched to a gene: 11. The germline V gene encodes CDR1 GTSNPN and CDR2 SVGIG (reference sequence). The CDR3 sequence: CAWGMAGTGIYEQYF. The CDR3 nucleotides are TGTGCCTGGGGAATGGCCGGGACAGGGATCTACGAGCAGTACTTC.

The J gene is TRBJ1-1, the V gene TRBV25-1, with 8 nucleotides matching TRBD1. CDR1 and CDR2 from the germline V gene are MGHDK and SYGVNS. This CDR3 region has 12 residues. The V gene end was trimmed by 2 bases and the J gene end by 11 bases; junction bases not matched to a gene: 4. In nucleotides, the CDR3 is TGTGCCAGCAGTGAACGGACAGGGAGTGCTTTCTTT. Translated, it gives CASSERTGSAFF. Variable domain in full (rest from reference TRBV25-1 and TRBJ1-1): EADIYQTPRYLVIGTGKKITLECSQTMGHDKMYWYQQDPGMELHLIHYSYGVNSTEKGDLSSESTVSRIRTEHFPLTLESARPSHTSQYLCASSERTGSAFFGQGTRLTVV.

As DNA, the CDR3 is TGTGCCTGGAGTCGACAGGCCCCCGAGACCCAGTACTTC. It codes for CAWSRQAPETQYF. J is TRBJ2-5 and V is TRBV30; D is perhaps TRBD1 (6 bases). The germline V and J ends were trimmed by 2 bases and 5 bases, with 12 bases remaining between them. CDR3 length equals 13 residues. From germline, CDR1 is GTSNPN and CDR2 SVGIG (reference sequence).

V usage is TRBV28 and J usage is TRBJ2-7, with 9 bases identical to TRBD1. The germline V gene encodes CDR1 MDHEN and CDR2 SYDVKM. CDR3 length: 16 residues. J was trimmed by 0 bases and V by 6 bases; bases with no gene match: 9. CDR3 residues: CASSPAGTGSSYEQYF. The CDR3 DNA follows: TGTGCCAGCAGCCCCGCCGGGACAGGGTCCTCCTACGAGCAGTACTTC.

The CDR3 DNA is TGTGCCAGCAGCTTGGGTTACGGAGATTACGAGCAGTACTTC. This encodes CASSLGYGDYEQYF. The V gene is TRBV7-2, the J gene TRBJ2-7, with D uncertain. This CDR3 is built from 14 residues. Trimming took 3 bases from V and 4 from J, leaving 13 bases between them. Germline loops: CDR1 SGHTA, CDR2 FQGNSA.

DNA of the CDR3: TGTGCCAGCAGCCCAATATTACAGGTGACAGATAACGAGCAGTACTTC. It yields the protein CASSPILQVTDNEQYF. The V call is TRBV27, the J call TRBJ2-7, with TRBD1 as a possible D gene (5 bases). There are 16 residues in the CDR3. Trimming left V 6 bases short and J 5 bases short, with 23 bases between. The germline V gene has CDR1 MNHEY and CDR2 SMNVEV (reference sequence).

The chain links TRBV9 to TRBJ1-2; TRBD1 matches 7 bases. Germline CDR1 reads SGDLS; CDR2 reads YYNGEE. This CDR3 has 15 amino acids. Losses at the gene ends were 0 bases for V and 1 base for J; bases not matched to a gene: 3. CDR3 sequence: CASSVGDSINYGYTF. In nucleotides, the CDR3 is TGTGCCAGCAGCGTAGGGGACAGTATTAACTATGGCTACACCTTC.

V and J are TRBV28 and TRBJ1-4; possible D gene TRBD1, 5 bases. The CDR3 length is 17 residues. Germline CDR1 and CDR2: MDHEN and SYDVKM. The germline V and J ends were trimmed by 9 bases and 7 bases, with 27 bases remaining between them. This CDR3 reads CASRSLRVTLVGEKLFF. DNA for the CDR3: TGTGCCAGTAGATCGCTCAGGGTTACCCTTGTAGGTGAAAAACTGTTTTTT.

This clone was counted once. J is TRBJ1-2 and V is TRBV27, with 7 positions matching TRBD1. Germline CDR1 is MNHEY and CDR2 is SMNVEV (reference sequence). Trimming cost V 2 bases and J 4 bases; bases outside gene matches: 4. This CDR3 spans 14 amino acids. DNA of the CDR3: TGTGCCAGCAGTTTAAGGGGGGACAGCTATGGCTACACCTTC. Translated, it gives CASSLRGDSYGYTF.